What follows is one TCR beta chain and its context. Germline lookup yields CDR1 MNHEY and CDR2 SVGEGT. Trimming pared 6 bases from V and 0 bases from J, leaving 15 bases between. CDR3 length: 16 amino acids. As originally analysed: Counts of nucleated cells, estimated from reference gene primer amplification, were obtained. The method was immunoSEQ multiplex PCR; TCRdb's version includes in-frame clones alone and lacks a portion of them. For V, J and clone size, that table is used; D and trimming come from the DNA. The repertoire holds 250,000 to 350,000 clones, approximately 90% seen once, with around 0.84% in the top ten. This entry is derived from a study of blood T cell repertoires in COVID-19. Study-level information: Donors in the United States, Italy and Spain gave samples during acute or convalescent COVID-19. In each case, the material was cDNA or gDNA derived from T cells, B-cell-depleted T cells, or PBMCs.

The chain links TRBV6-2 or TRBV6-3 to TRBJ2-4; D might be TRBD2 (5 bases). Sequenced material: peripheral blood. The sequence derives from a man aged 30 to 45 with acute or convalescent COVID-19. The CDR3 loop reads CASSPRPGLAKNIQYF. The CDR3, as DNA: TGTGCCAGCAGCCCTCGCCCGGGATTAGCCAAAAACATTCAGTACTTC.